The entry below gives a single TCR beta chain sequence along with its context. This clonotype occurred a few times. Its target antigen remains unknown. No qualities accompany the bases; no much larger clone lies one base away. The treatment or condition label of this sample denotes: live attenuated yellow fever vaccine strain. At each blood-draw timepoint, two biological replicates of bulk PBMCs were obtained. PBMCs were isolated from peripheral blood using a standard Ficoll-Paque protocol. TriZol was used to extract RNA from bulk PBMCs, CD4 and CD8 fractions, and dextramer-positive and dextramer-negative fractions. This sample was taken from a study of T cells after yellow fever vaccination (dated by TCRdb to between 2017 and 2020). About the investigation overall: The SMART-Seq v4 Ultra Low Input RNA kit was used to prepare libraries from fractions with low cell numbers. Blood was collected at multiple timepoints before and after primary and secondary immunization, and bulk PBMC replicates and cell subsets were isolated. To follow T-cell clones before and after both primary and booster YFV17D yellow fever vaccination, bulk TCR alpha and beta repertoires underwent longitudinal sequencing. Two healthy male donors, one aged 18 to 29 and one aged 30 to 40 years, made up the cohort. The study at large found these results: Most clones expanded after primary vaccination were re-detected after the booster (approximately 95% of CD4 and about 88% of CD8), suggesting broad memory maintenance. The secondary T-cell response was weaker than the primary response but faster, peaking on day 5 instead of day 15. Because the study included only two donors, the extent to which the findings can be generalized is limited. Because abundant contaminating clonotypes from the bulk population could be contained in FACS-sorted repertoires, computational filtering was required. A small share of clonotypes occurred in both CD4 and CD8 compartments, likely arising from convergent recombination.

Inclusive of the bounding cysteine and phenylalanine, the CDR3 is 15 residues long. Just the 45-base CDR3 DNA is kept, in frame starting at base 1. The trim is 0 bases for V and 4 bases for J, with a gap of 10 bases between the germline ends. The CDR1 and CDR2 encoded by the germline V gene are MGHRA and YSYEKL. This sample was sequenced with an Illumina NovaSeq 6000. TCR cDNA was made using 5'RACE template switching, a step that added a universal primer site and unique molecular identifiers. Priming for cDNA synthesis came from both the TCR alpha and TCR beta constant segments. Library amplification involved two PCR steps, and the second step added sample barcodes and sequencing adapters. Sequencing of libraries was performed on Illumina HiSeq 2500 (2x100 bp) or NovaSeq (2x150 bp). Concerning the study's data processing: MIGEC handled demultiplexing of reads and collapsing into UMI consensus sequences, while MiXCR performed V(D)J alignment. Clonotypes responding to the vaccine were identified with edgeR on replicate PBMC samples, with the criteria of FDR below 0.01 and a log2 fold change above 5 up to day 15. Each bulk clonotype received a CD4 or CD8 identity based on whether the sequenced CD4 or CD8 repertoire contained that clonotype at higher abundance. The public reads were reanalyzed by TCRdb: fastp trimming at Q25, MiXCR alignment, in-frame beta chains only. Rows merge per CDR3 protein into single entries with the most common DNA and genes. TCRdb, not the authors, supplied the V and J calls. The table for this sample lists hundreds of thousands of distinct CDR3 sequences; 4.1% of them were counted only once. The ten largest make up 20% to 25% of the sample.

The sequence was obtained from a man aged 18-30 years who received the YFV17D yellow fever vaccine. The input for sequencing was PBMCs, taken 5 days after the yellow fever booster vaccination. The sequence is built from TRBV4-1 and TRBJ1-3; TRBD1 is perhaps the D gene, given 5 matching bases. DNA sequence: TGCGCCAGCAGCCAAGATCGGACACCAGGAAACACCATATATTTT. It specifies CASSQDRTPGNTIYF.